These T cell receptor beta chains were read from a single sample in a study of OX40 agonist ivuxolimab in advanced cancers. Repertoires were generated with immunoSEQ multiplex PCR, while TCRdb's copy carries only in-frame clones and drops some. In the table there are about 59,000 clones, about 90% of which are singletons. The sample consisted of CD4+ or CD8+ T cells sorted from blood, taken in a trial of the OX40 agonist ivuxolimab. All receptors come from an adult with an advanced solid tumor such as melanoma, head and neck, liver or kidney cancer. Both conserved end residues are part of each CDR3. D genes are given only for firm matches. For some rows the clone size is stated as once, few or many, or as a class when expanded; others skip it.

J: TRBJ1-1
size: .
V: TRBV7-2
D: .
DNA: TGTGCCAGCAGCCGCGCGTGGGGGGACACTGAAGCTTTCTTT
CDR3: CASSRAWGDTEAFF

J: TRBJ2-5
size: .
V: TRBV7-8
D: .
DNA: TGTGCCAGCAGTTTAGAGGAACAGGAAGAGACCCAGTACTTC
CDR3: CASSLEEQEETQYF

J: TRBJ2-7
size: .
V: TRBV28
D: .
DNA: TGTGCCAGCAGTTCCGGGGGTGAGAGGGTAGTGCAGTACTTC
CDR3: CASSSGGERVVQYF

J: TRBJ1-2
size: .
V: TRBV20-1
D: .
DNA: TGCAGTGCCCTTCTAAACTATGGCTACACCTTC
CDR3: CSALLNYGYTF

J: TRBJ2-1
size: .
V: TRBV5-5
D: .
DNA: TGTGCCAGCAGCTTGTGGGTTAACAATGAGCAGTTCTTC
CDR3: CASSLWVNNEQFF

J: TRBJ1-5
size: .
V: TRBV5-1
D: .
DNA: TGCGCCAGCAGCCTCCTTAAAGTGGGGACGGATCAGCCCCAGCATTTT
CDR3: CASSLLKVGTDQPQHF

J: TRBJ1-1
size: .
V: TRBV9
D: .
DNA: TGTGCCAGCAGCGCGGGGGGTCGCACTGAAGCTTTCTTT
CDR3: CASSAGGRTEAFF

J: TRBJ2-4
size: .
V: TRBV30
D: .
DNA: TGTGCCTGGACCGGTGGGGGGGCCAAAAACATTCAGTACTTC
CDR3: CAWTGGGAKNIQYF

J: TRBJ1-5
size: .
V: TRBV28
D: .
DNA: TGTGCCAGCAGGCCCGGACAAGGGGCGGCCCAGCATTTT
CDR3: CASRPGQGAAQHF

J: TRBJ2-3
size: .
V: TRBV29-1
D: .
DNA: TGCAGCGCGTCTAGTTCAGATACGCAGTATTTT
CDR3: CSASSSDTQYF

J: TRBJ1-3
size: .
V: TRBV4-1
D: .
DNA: TGCGCCAGCAGCCCCCTTGGGGTTCTTGGAAACACCATATATTTT
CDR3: CASSPLGVLGNTIYF

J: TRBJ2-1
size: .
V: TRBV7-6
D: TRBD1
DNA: TGTGCCAGCAGCTTCCGACGACAGGGTACCTACAATGAGCAGTTCTTC
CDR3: CASSFRRQGTYNEQFF

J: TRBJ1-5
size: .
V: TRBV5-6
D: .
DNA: TGTGCCAGCAGCTTGTTTCGGGGCTTAAGCAATCAGCCCCAGCATTTT
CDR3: CASSLFRGLSNQPQHF

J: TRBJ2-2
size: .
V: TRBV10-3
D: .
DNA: TGTGCCATCAGGCCCTCGGGTATAGGGGTCGGGGAGCTGTTTTTT
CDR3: CAIRPSGIGVGELFF

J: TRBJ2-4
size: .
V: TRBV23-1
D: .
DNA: TGCGCCAGCAGTCAAACCCCCTTCATTAACCTCAAAAACATTCAGTACTTC
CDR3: CASSQTPFINLKNIQYF

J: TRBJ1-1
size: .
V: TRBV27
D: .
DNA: TGTGCCAGCAGTTTAAAGGGCCGCTCGAACACTGAAGCTTTCTTT
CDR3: CASSLKGRSNTEAFF

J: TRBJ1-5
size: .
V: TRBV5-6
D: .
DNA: TGTGCCAGCAGAGGACCAAGGGATGGCAATCAGCCCCAGCATTTT
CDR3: CASRGPRDGNQPQHF

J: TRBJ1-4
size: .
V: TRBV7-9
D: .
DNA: TGTGCCAGCAGCTTCAGAGATGAAAAACTGTTTTTT
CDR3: CASSFRDEKLFF

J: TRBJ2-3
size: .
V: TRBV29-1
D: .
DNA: TGCAGCCTCGGGACAGATACGCAGTATTTT
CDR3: CSLGTDTQYF

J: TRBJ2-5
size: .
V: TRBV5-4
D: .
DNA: TGTGCCAGCTCACTCCAGGGGGGACTAGGTCTAGAGACCCAGTACTTC
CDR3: CASSLQGGLGLETQYF

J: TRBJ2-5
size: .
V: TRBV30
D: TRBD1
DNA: TGTGCCTGGAGTCCGGGACAGGGTCTCCAAGAGACCCAGTACTTC
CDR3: CAWSPGQGLQETQYF

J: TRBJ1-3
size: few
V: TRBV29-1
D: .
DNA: TGCAGCGTTGATAATGCTAACACCATATATTTT
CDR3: CSVDNANTIYF

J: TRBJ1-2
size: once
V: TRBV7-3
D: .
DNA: TGTGCCAGCAGCCCGCAAGGGGGAGCGGTTTATGGCTACACCTTC
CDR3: CASSPQGGAVYGYTF

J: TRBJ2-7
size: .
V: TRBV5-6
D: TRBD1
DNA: TGTGCCAGCAGCTATGGGGACAGGGATACCTACGAGCAGTACTTC
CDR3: CASSYGDRDTYEQYF

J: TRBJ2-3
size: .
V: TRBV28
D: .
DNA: TGTGCCAGCAGTTCCCAGGGACCCGCCACAGATACGCAGTATTTT
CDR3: CASSSQGPATDTQYF

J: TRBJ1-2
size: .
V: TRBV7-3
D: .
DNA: TGTGCCAGCAGCTTAAGGGCACAGGACACACGATTACCCTATGGCTACACCTTC
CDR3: CASSLRAQDTRLPYGYTF

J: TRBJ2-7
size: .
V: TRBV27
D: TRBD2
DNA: TGTGCCAGCAGTCCAACTAGCGGGACGACCTACGAGCAGTACTTC
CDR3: CASSPTSGTTYEQYF

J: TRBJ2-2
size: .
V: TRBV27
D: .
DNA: TGTGCCAGCAGTTGGGGAAAGGGGGCCGGGGAGCTGTTTTTT
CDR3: CASSWGKGAGELFF

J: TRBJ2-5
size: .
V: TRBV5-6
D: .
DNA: TGTGCCAGCAGCTTGATGAGGGGGGCAGAGACCCAGTACTTC
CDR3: CASSLMRGAETQYF

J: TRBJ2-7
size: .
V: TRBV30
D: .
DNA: TGTGCCTGGAGTGTATTAGGTAGCACCTCCGAGCAGTACTTC
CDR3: CAWSVLGSTSEQYF

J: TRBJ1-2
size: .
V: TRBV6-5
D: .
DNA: TGTGCCAGCAGTTACTCGGGCGGCTATGGCTACACCTTC
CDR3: CASSYSGGYGYTF

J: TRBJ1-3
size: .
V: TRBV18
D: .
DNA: TGTGCCAGCTCACCGTTCGGCAGCGACTCTGGAAACACCATATATTTT
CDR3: CASSPFGSDSGNTIYF